The 10 T cell receptor beta chains given below trace back to one sample, sequenced in a study of blood T cell repertoires in COVID-19. Measured with immunoSEQ multiplex PCR; TCRdb has only the in-frame clones, and not every one. Of some 160,000 clones listed, 88% were seen once; the top ten hold about 6.6%. Input material: PBMCs or T cells enriched from blood (not recorded which). The source of these receptors is a woman aged 50 to 65 who had recovered from COVID-19.

This chain connects TRBV5-1 to TRBJ1-2; D gene uncertain. The CDR3 totals 12 residues. The ends were cut back, 4 bases at V and 4 bases at J, with 8 bases in the middle. CDR1 is SGHRS and CDR2 is YFSETQ in the germline V gene. The CDR3 DNA is TGCGCCAGCAGCCCCGGGAGCTATGGCTACACCTTC. Its translation: CASSPGSYGYTF. The complete variable domain, with remaining parts taken from reference TRBV5-1 and TRBJ1-2, reads KAGVTQTPRYLIKTRGQQVTLSCSPISGHRSVSWYQQTPGQGLQFLFEYFSETQRNKGNFPGRFSGRQFSNSRSEMNVSTLELGDSALYLCASSPGSYGYTFGSGTRLTVV.

This chain links TRBV6-2 or TRBV6-3 with TRBJ2-3; a possible D gene is TRBD2 (7 bases). CDR3 size: 18 residues. Trimming stripped 0 bases from V and 1 base from J, with 17 bases between. Germline lookup yields CDR1 MNHEY and CDR2 SVGEGT. CDR3 bases: TGTGCCAGCAGTTACTCCCCAGGGGAGCGGGGTCGCACAGATACGCAGTATTTT. Amino acid sequence: CASSYSPGERGRTDTQYF.

V is TRBV12-5 and J is TRBJ2-1; 11 bases line up with TRBD2. The CDR3 runs 16 residues. V lost 5 bases, J lost 2 bases, and 5 bases stayed unmatched. The germline gives CDR1 LGHNT, CDR2 FRNRAP. CDR3 sequence: CASGGELAGAYNEQFF. The CDR3 DNA reads TGTGCTAGTGGTGGGGAACTAGCGGGGGCCTACAATGAGCAGTTCTTC.

The V gene is TRBV4-3, the J gene TRBJ1-5; TRBD1 matches 11 bases. J was trimmed by 8 bases and V by 3 bases; bases with no gene match: 6. The CDR3 is 15 residues long. Per germline, CDR1 LGHNA and CDR2 YSLEER. CDR3 sequence: CASSQDRGPREPQHF. CDR3 bases: TGCGCCAGCAGCCAGGACAGGGGGCCCAGGGAGCCCCAGCATTTT.

This clone was found once. V and J are TRBV7-9 and TRBJ2-3; 9 nucleotides agree with TRBD1. The CDR3 consists of 17 residues. Germline V gene lookup returns CDR1 SEHNR and CDR2 FQNEAQ (reference sequence). The junction had 8 bases not matched to a gene; V was cut back by 2 bases and J by 2 bases. The CDR3 here is CASSLPGQGIPTDTQYF. The CDR3 DNA follows: TGTGCCAGCAGCTTACCGGGACAGGGAATCCCCACAGATACGCAGTATTTT.

The CDR3 loop is CATSGGTGPYEQYF. The CDR3 bases are TGTGCCACCAGCGGAGGGACAGGGCCCTACGAGCAGTACTTC. The V gene is TRBV15, the J gene TRBJ2-7, with 9 bases lining up with TRBD1. J was trimmed by 2 bases and V by 5 bases; bases with no gene match: 4. The CDR3 sequence is 14 residues long. Germline assignment: CDR1 LNHNV and CDR2 YYDKDF (reference sequence).

The rearrangement joins TRBV27 to TRBJ1-5, with 9 bases aligning to TRBD1. Looked up from germline, CDR1 is MNHEY and CDR2 is SMNVEV (reference sequence). The CDR3 length is 14 residues. J lost 7 bases, V lost 5 bases, and 6 bases had no gene match. Here the CDR3 reads CASSLDRGGQPQHF. In DNA, the CDR3 is TGTGCCAGCAGTCTTGACAGGGGGGGGCAGCCCCAGCATTTT.

This clone was picked up a small number of times. The chain uses TRBV4-2 and TRBJ2-1, with 7 bases matching TRBD1. The ends lost 2 bases at V and 9 bases at J; junction bases unmatched: 13. This CDR3 region has 16 residues. The germline V gene encodes CDR1 LGHNA and CDR2 YNFKEQ. CDR3 sequence reads: CASSQNEGQAGGEQFF. The CDR3 coding sequence is TGTGCCAGCAGCCAAAACGAAGGACAGGCCGGCGGTGAGCAGTTCTTC.

This chain uses TRBV6-4 with TRBJ2-2; 9 bases are a match to TRBD2. The germline V gene has CDR1 MRHNA and CDR2 SNTAGT. J gave up 1 base and V 3 bases, and 3 bases lay outside the gene matches. This CDR3 is built from 16 residues. The CDR3 region is CASSERGGQNTGELFF. The CDR3 nucleotides are TGTGCCAGCAGTGAGCGGGGGGGCCAGAACACCGGGGAGCTGTTTTTT.

The rearrangement uses TRBV19 and TRBJ2-1; a weak D match, TRBD1 (6 bases). Trimming took off 7 bases at V and 7 bases at J, with 20 bases between the two ends. Germline V gives CDR1 LNHDA, CDR2 SQIVND (reference sequence). This CDR3 is built from 15 residues. DNA for the CDR3: TGTGCCAGTACCACACCGGGCAGGGGCAGGAATGAGCAGTTCTTC. Translation: CASTTPGRGRNEQFF. Full variable domain (missing parts from reference TRBV19 and TRBJ2-1): DGGITQSPKYLFRKEGQNVTLSCEQNLNHDAMYWYRQDPGQGLRLIYYSQIVNDFQKGDIAEGYSVSREKKESFPLTVTSAQKNPTAFYLCASTTPGRGRNEQFFGPGTRLTVL.